What follows is one T cell receptor beta chain and its context. The source of the sample is a study of shared clonotypes between healthy human individuals. Study as a whole: A donor's plate count was three for CD4 naive and three for CD4 memory; CD8 naive had two and CD8 memory one.

Only in-frame clones appear in the TCRdb table, and some are missing; sequencing was by immunoSEQ multiplex PCR. The table shows 2 million to 3 million clones, with under 95% occurring only once. The CDR3 consists of 15 residues. V dropped 5 bases and J dropped 2; count of bases not matched to a gene: 3. Per germline, CDR1 SGHNT and CDR2 YYREEE (reference sequence). Caucasian adults residing in Nashville, Tennessee made up all the donors. CD45RA+ naive and CD45RA-negative memory subsets were separated from CD4+ cells. The TCR originated in a man aged 18 to 35 in good health. Some clones in this sample may be carry-over from other donors' samples. Sequenced sample: naive CD4+ T cells from PBMCs. Regarding subset: CD45RA+ positively selected. This chain links TRBV5-4 with TRBJ2-6; the match to TRBD1 covers 8 bases. CDR3 DNA: TGTGCCAGCAGGGAACAGGGGGCTGGGGCCAACGTCCTGACTTTC. It encodes CASREQGAGANVLTF.